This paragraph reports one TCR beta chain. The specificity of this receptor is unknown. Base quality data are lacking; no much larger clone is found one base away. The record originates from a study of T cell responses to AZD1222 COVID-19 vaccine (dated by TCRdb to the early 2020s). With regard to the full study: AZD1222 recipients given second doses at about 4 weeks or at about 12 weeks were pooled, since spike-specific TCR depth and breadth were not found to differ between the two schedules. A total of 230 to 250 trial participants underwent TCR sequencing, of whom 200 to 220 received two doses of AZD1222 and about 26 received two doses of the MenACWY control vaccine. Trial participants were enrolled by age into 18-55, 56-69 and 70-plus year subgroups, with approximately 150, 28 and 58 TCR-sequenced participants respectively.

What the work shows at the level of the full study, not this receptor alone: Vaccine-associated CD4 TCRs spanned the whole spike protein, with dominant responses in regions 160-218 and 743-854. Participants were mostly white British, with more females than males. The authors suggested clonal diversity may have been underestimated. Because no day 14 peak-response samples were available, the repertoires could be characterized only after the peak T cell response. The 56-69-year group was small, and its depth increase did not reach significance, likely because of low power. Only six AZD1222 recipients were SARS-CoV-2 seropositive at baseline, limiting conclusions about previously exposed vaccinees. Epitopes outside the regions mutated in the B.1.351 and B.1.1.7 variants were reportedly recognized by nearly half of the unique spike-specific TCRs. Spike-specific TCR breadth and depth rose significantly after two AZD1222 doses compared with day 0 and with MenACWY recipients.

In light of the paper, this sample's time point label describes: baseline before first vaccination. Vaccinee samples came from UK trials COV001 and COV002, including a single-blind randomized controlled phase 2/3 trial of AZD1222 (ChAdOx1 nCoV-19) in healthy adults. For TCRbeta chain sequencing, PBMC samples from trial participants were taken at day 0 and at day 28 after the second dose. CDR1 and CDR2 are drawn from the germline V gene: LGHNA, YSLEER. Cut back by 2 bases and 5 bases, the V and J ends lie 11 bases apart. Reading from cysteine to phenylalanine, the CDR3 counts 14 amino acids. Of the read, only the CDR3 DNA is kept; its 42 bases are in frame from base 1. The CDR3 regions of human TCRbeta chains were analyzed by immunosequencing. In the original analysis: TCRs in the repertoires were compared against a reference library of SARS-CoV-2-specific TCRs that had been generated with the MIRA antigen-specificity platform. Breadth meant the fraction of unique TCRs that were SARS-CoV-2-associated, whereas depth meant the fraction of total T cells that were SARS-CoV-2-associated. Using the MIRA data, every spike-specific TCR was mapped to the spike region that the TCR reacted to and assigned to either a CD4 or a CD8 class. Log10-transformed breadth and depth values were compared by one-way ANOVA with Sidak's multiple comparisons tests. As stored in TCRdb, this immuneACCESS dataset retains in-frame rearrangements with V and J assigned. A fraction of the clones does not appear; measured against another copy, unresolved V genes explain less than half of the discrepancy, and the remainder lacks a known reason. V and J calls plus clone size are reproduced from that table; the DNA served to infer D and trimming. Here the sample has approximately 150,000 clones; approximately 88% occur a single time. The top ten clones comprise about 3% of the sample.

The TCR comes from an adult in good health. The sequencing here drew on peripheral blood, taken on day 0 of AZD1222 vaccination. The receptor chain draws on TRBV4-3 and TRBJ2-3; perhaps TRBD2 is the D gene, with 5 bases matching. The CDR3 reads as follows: CASSQTAAGDTQYF. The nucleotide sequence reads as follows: TGCGCCAGCAGCCAAACAGCGGCTGGAGATACGCAGTATTTT.